This is a list of T cell receptor beta chains from one sample in a study of PD-1 blockade in classical Hodgkin lymphoma. The protocol was immunoSEQ multiplex PCR, while the TCRdb copy is restricted to in-frame clones and leaves out a portion. The sample lists roughly 45,000 clones, about 65% occurring once. Here the sequenced sample was peripheral blood mononuclear cells (PBMCs), taken before the second cycle of nivolumab. The receptors derive from a human donor with classical Hodgkin lymphoma. Both conserved end residues are part of each CDR3. The order of the fields is CDR3 protein, CDR3 DNA, D gene, J gene, clone size, V gene. The D gene is left open where the match is weak. The size entry is marked missing in some rows and otherwise reads once, few, many or a size class.

CASSHPPRVGNTEAFF	TGTGCCAGCAGCCACCCACCCAGGGTTGGGAACACTGAAGCTTTCTTT	.	TRBJ1-1	few	TRBV7-6
CAWSRLAGDQETQYF	TGTGCCTGGAGCCGGCTAGCGGGGGACCAAGAGACCCAGTACTTC	TRBD2	TRBJ2-5	few	TRBV30
CASSSGGTTQLIKYF	TGTGCCAGCAGCTCAGGAGGGACTACCCAATTAATTAAGTACTTC	TRBD2	TRBJ2-7	.	TRBV11-2
CASSLGQGLVARTGELFF	TGTGCCAGCAGCTTGGGACAGGGGTTGGTCGCTAGGACCGGGGAGCTGTTTTTT	TRBD1	TRBJ2-2	.	TRBV5-6
CASSLEEFNTEAFF	TGTGCCAGCAGCTTAGAAGAGTTCAACACTGAAGCTTTCTTT	.	TRBJ1-1	.	TRBV7-9
CASSVGTGSTDTQYF	TGTGCCAGTAGCGTTGGGACAGGGAGCACAGATACGCAGTATTTT	TRBD1	TRBJ2-3	.	TRBV19
CASSLGRGGGNQPQHF	TGTGCCAGCAGCTTGGGTAGGGGTGGTGGCAATCAGCCCCAGCATTTT	.	TRBJ1-5	.	TRBV5-6
CASSLETGGPQHF	TGTGCCAGCAGCTTAGAGACGGGGGGACCCCAGCATTTT	.	TRBJ1-5	.	TRBV7-2
CASRTGVQPQHF	TGTGCCAGCAGAACAGGGGTTCAGCCCCAGCATTTT	TRBD1	TRBJ1-5	.	TRBV6-5
CASSGAGMTYEQYF	TGTGCCAGCAGTGGGGCAGGGATGACCTACGAGCAGTACTTC	.	TRBJ2-7	once	TRBV6-1
CASSLWQGDNQPQHF	TGCGCCAGCAGCTTGTGGCAGGGAGACAATCAGCCCCAGCATTTT	.	TRBJ1-5	once	TRBV5-1
CASRLAGGETQYF	TGTGCCAGCCGCCTGGCGGGAGGGGAGACCCAGTACTTC	TRBD2	TRBJ2-5	few	TRBV7-6
CASSLGTSGSIDEQFF	TGTGCCAGCAGCTTAGGGACTAGCGGGAGTATCGATGAGCAGTTCTTC	TRBD2	TRBJ2-1	few	TRBV7-9
CASRLGQGRAGELFF	TGTGCCAGCAGACTTGGACAGGGAAGAGCCGGGGAGCTGTTTTTT	TRBD1	TRBJ2-2	.	TRBV28
CASSLSGGLVDTQYF	TGTGCCAGCAGCTTAAGCGGGGGTTTAGTGGATACGCAGTATTTT	TRBD2	TRBJ2-3	.	TRBV5-5
CATSRDTASYEQYF	TGTGCCACCAGCAGAGACACAGCTTCCTACGAGCAGTACTTC	.	TRBJ2-7	.	TRBV15
CASSRQGSNQPQHF	TGTGCCAGCAGCAGACAGGGGAGCAATCAGCCCCAGCATTTT	TRBD1	TRBJ1-5	.	TRBV7-9
CASSPQSSPHGYTF	TGTGCCAGCAGCCCTCAAAGTTCACCCCACGGCTACACCTTC	.	TRBJ1-2	.	TRBV11-3
CASSLLSGDTQYF	TGTGCCAGCAGCCTACTCAGCGGAGATACGCAGTATTTT	.	TRBJ2-3	.	TRBV9
CASSQDFRGGGNEQFF	TGCGCCAGCAGCCAAGACTTCCGGGGGGGCGGGAATGAGCAGTTCTTC	TRBD2	TRBJ2-1	few	TRBV4-3